Presented here are 6 T cell receptor beta chains from one specimen sequenced in a study of T cells in Graves' hyperthyroidism and ophthalmopathy. Amplification of TCR beta CDR3 regions used RNA as the template. RT-PCR in the first round (using the HTBI primer set) targeted the TCR CDR3. A single record per CDR3 protein comes from TCRdb applying MiXCR to the multiplex PCR reads. The sample has under 300,000 distinct CDR3 sequences, 13% seen once. Sequenced input: blood. These receptors were taken from a woman in her twenties or thirties with Graves' hyperthyroidism that later progressed to Graves' ophthalmopathy.

The J gene is TRBJ1-3, the V gene TRBV5-1; 8 nucleotides agree with TRBD1. Germline CDR1 and CDR2: SGHRS and YFSETQ. The CDR3 is 14 residues long. Germline trimming cut 3 bases from V and 3 bases from J; bases unmatched to any gene: 2. The CDR3 bases are TGCGCCAGCAGCTCAGGGGGCGGTGGAAACACCATATATTTT. Translating gives CASSSGGGGNTIYF.

This clonotype showed up many times. The V and J genes are TRBV11-2 and TRBJ2-5; 8 bases agree with TRBD1. V dropped 5 bases and J dropped 3; count of bases not matched to a gene: 2. The CDR3 extends over 13 amino acids. Germline CDR1 and CDR2: SGHAT and FQNNGV. In DNA form, the CDR3 reads TGTGCCAGCAGCCGGACAGGGAAAGAGACCCAGTACTTC. Residues: CASSRTGKETQYF.

The sample holds many counts of this clonotype. The chain joins TRBV20-1 to TRBJ2-1, with unresolved D. Germline V gene sequence: CDR1 DFQATT, CDR2 SNEGSKA (reference sequence). This CDR3 is built from 12 residues. Trimming shortened V by 6 bases and J by 6 bases, and 12 bases separated the two germline ends. CDR3 nucleotides: TGCAGTGCGATAGACTGGTCCAATGAGCAGTTCTTC. Protein sequence: CSAIDWSNEQFF.

This clonotype was recorded at least ten times. The chain is built from TRBV29-1 and TRBJ2-7, with D unresolved. Germline values: CDR1 SQVTM, CDR2 ANQGSEA. The CDR3 covers 9 residues. In nucleotides, the CDR3 is TGCTCAAGGTTCCGCGAGCAGTACTTC. Its protein product is CSRFREQYF.

This clonotype was recorded many times. The chain has TRBV30 and TRBJ1-1; possibly TRBD1 for D (6 bases). The CDR3 consists of 12 residues. From germline, CDR1 is GTSNPN and CDR2 SVGIG (reference sequence). V was cut by 3 bases and J by 11 bases, with 16 bases left in between. The CDR3 loop is CAWRGWTARAFF. For the CDR3, the DNA is TGTGCCTGGAGGGGCTGGACAGCTCGCGCTTTCTTT. Full variable domain (missing parts from reference TRBV30 and TRBJ1-1): SQTIHQWPATLVQPVGSPLSLECTVEGTSNPNLYWYRQAAGRGLQLLFYSVGIGQISSEVPQNLSASRPQDRQFILSSKKLLLSDSGFYLCAWRGWTARAFFGQGTRLTVV.

This clonotype was observed many times. The gene calls are TRBV28 and TRBJ2-1; D is uncertain. CDR1 is MDHEN, CDR2 SYDVKM, per germline. This CDR3 has 13 residues. The V end lost 7 bases, the J end lost 5 bases, and 12 bases lay between the germline ends. CDR3 sequence: CASKVTWDNEQFF. The CDR3 nucleotides read TGTGCCAGCAAGGTTACGTGGGACAATGAGCAGTTCTTC.